This T cell receptor beta chain comes out of a study of shared clonotypes between healthy human individuals. Study-wide findings and caveats: Depth was large, yet rarefaction showed that sorted-subset sequencing was incomplete.

Method: immunoSEQ multiplex PCR; TCRdb's copy keeps in-frame clones and lacks some. This table holds 2 million to 3 million clones, 93% found once. As for this clone: Antigen unknown.

CDR1 and CDR2 from the germline V gene are SGDLS and YYNGEE. The CDR3 runs to 15 residues. Trimming removed 0 bases from V and 5 bases from J, with 13 bases in between. This sequence was found in a young man in good health. Some clones in this sample may be carry-over from other donors' samples. V usage is TRBV9 and J usage is TRBJ2-3; D not resolved. The material sequenced was naive CD4+ T cells from PBMCs. As to subset: CD45RA+ positively selected. Here the CDR3 reads CASSVEPFYQDTQYF. CDR3 DNA sequence: TGTGCCAGCAGCGTAGAACCCTTTTATCAAGATACGCAGTATTTT. Complete variable domain (other parts from reference TRBV9 and TRBJ2-3): DSGVTQTPKHLITATGQRVTLRCSPRSGDLSVYWYQQSLDQGLQFLIQYYNGEERAKGNILERFSAQQFPDLHSELNLSSLELGDSALYFCASSVEPFYQDTQYFGPGTRLTVL.